A selection of T cell receptor beta chains follows, all from one sample in a study of T-cell reconstitution after alpha-beta-depleted transplantation in children. TCRdb recomputed calls from the PCR reads with MiXCR, one row per CDR3 protein. The data show around 94,000 distinct CDR3 sequences, 7.5% to 9.5% seen once. Material: PBMCs, obtained before TCRalphabeta/CD19-depleted stem cell transplant. These receptor sequences come from a boy under 10 years old with acute lymphoblastic leukemia, due to receive a stem cell transplant. The CDR3 runs from the conserved cysteine through the conserved F or W. The D gene is left open where the match is weak. Clone size is shown for a subset of rows, as once, few, many or a class of expanded clone.

TRBD2	TRBV10-3	TRBJ2-7	many	CAISAGTSSLDEQYF	TGTGCCATCAGCGCCGGGACTAGCAGTCTAGACGAGCAGTACTTC
NA	TRBV6-4	TRBJ2-2	few	CASSGSGDTGELFF	TGTGCCAGCAGTGGGTCGGGCGACACCGGGGAGCTGTTTTTT
TRBD2	TRBV7-9	TRBJ2-5	many	CASSSGLAGPLQETQYF	TGTGCCAGCAGTTCGGGACTAGCGGGGCCTCTCCAAGAGACCCAGTACTTC
NA	TRBV3-1	TRBJ2-7	once	CASSKGTVSYEQYF	TGTGCCAGCTCCAAGGGGACGGTCTCCTACGAGCAGTACTTC
TRBD2	TRBV12-3/TRBV12-4	TRBJ2-7	many	CASSFAGRVYEQYF	TGTGCCAGCAGTTTTGCAGGGAGGGTTTACGAGCAGTACTTC
NA	TRBV7-2	TRBJ2-1	many	CASSLAHVARNNEQFF	TGTGCCAGCAGCTTAGCCCATGTCGCCAGAAACAATGAGCAGTTCTTC
NA	TRBV5-1	TRBJ2-5	few	CASSLRFGGETQYF	TGCGCCAGCAGCTTAAGGTTTGGGGGAGAGACCCAGTACTTC
TRBD1	TRBV20-1	TRBJ1-4	many	CSAYQGANEKLFF	TGCAGTGCATATCAGGGGGCTAATGAAAAACTGTTTTTT
NA	TRBV12-3/TRBV12-4	TRBJ1-4	many	CASSFDDEKLFF	TGTGCCAGCAGTTTTGATGATGAAAAACTGTTTTTT
NA	TRBV12-3/TRBV12-4	TRBJ2-2	many	CASSRKGSGELFF	TGTGCCAGCAGCAGAAAGGGAAGCGGGGAGCTGTTTTTT
NA	TRBV14	TRBJ2-4	many	CASGHQGGIQYF	TGTGCCAGCGGACATCAGGGTGGCATTCAGTACTTC
NA	TRBV27	TRBJ2-5	NA	CAHQGDHGEETQYF	TGTGCCCACCAAGGAGACCACGGGGAAGAGACCCAGTACTTC
TRBD1	TRBV13	TRBJ1-2	few	CASSFDRAVGYTF	TGTGCCAGCAGCTTTGACAGGGCCGTAGGCTACACCTTC
TRBD1	TRBV5-6	TRBJ2-3	few	CASSPGRTGTQYF	TGTGCCAGCAGCCCGGGGCGGACAGGGACGCAGTATTTT
NA	TRBV6-1	TRBJ1-2	NA	CASSNLNSWGSYGYTF	TGTGCCAGCAGCAACCTAAATAGTTGGGGCAGCTATGGCTACACCTTC
NA	TRBV15	TRBJ2-5	few	CATSRGGEDGAETQYF	TGTGCCACCAGCAGAGGGGGTGAGGACGGGGCAGAGACCCAGTACTTC
TRBD2	TRBV11-3	TRBJ2-3	NA	CASSLDLSGGTDTQYF	TGTGCCAGCAGCTTAGATCTCAGCGGGGGCACAGATACGCAGTATTTT
TRBD1	TRBV7-9	TRBJ1-2	NA	CASSPTGARNGYTF	TGTGCCAGCAGCCCGACAGGGGCTAGAAATGGCTACACCTTC
NA	TRBV5-4	TRBJ2-5	NA	CASSLDRDETQYF	TGTGCCAGCAGCTTGGACAGGGATGAGACCCAGTACTTC
TRBD1	TRBV4-3	TRBJ1-6	many	CASSPSGDRGSPLHF	TGCGCCAGCAGCCCGTCAGGAGACAGGGGTTCACCCCTCCACTTT
NA	TRBV12-3/TRBV12-4	TRBJ2-1	many	CASSPGIAGFSKQFF	TGTGCCAGCAGCCCCGGGATAGCTGGATTCAGTAAGCAGTTCTTC
NA	TRBV27	TRBJ2-1	NA	CASSWIAWGHEQFF	TGTGCCAGCAGTTGGATAGCGTGGGGCCATGAGCAGTTCTTC
NA	TRBV7-8	TRBJ1-1	many	CASSLQAVGEAFF	TGTGCCAGCAGCCTCCAGGCGGTGGGGGAAGCTTTCTTT
NA	TRBV3-1	TRBJ2-3	NA	CASSPGPPSTDTQYF	TGTGCCAGCAGTCCGGGACCACCTAGCACAGATACGCAGTATTTT
TRBD1	TRBV5-1	TRBJ2-7	few	CASRTGTGPYEQYF	TGCGCCAGCAGGACGGGGACAGGTCCCTACGAGCAGTACTTC
NA	TRBV10-3	TRBJ2-7	NA	CAISEGADEQYF	TGTGCCATCAGTGAGGGGGCAGACGAGCAGTACTTC
TRBD2	TRBV6-4	TRBJ2-1	many	CASSESGGAHNEQFF	TGTGCCAGCAGTGAAAGCGGGGGGGCCCACAATGAGCAGTTCTTC
NA	TRBV3-1	TRBJ1-6	NA	CASSQGSPLHF	TGTGCCAGCAGCCAAGGATCACCCCTCCACTTT
NA	TRBV7-2	TRBJ2-5	many	CASSLNGFRETQYF	TGTGCCAGCAGCTTAAATGGGTTTCGGGAGACCCAGTACTTC
NA	TRBV28	TRBJ1-5	many	CASTRGQAQHF	TGTGCCAGCACCCGAGGCCAGGCCCAGCATTTT
NA	TRBV6-1	TRBJ2-3	many	CASSASTGEGTDTQYF	TGTGCCAGCAGTGCCTCTACAGGGGAGGGCACAGATACGCAGTATTTT
NA	TRBV5-1	TRBJ2-3	many	CASSLSANTQYF	TGCGCCAGCAGCTTGTCGGCAAATACGCAGTATTTT
NA	TRBV4-1	TRBJ2-1	many	CASSSGIGGEQFF	TGCGCCAGCAGCTCTGGTATTGGGGGGGAGCAGTTCTTC
NA	TRBV4-1	TRBJ2-5	few	CASSSRTGTQYF	TGCGCCAGCAGCTCCAGGACTGGGACCCAGTACTTC
TRBD1	TRBV12-5	TRBJ1-5	few	CASGYWRGHSNQPQHF	TGTGCTAGTGGTTATTGGAGGGGGCATAGCAATCAGCCCCAGCATTTT
NA	TRBV12-3/TRBV12-4	TRBJ1-1	many	CASRLSGVTEAFF	TGTGCCAGCAGATTATCAGGGGTGACTGAAGCTTTCTTT
NA	TRBV5-1	TRBJ2-6	NA	CASSRPSGANVLTF	TGCGCCAGCAGCCGGCCGTCTGGGGCCAACGTCCTGACTTTC
NA	TRBV3-1	TRBJ2-4	few	CASSQGAKNIQYF	TGTGCCAGCAGCCAAGGGGCCAAAAACATTCAGTACTTC
TRBD1	TRBV4-3	TRBJ1-2	many	CASSPGGYGYTF	TGCGCCAGCAGCCCAGGGGGCTATGGCTACACCTTC
NA	TRBV14	TRBJ2-7	NA	CASSQGGAREQYF	TGTGCCAGCAGCCAAGGGGGGGCCAGGGAGCAGTACTTC
NA	TRBV11-2	TRBJ2-2	many	CASRPVGRRLFF	TGTGCCAGCAGACCCGTGGGCAGACGGCTGTTTTTT
TRBD2	TRBV2	TRBJ2-2	many	CASRAFSGGGSGELFF	TGTGCCAGCAGGGCCTTTAGCGGGGGAGGGTCCGGGGAGCTGTTTTTT
TRBD2	TRBV7-2	TRBJ2-2	many	CASSFTSGGNTGELFF	TGTGCCAGCAGCTTTACTAGCGGGGGGAACACCGGGGAGCTGTTTTTT
NA	TRBV4-2	TRBJ1-6	few	CASSFARDRNNSPLHF	TGTGCCAGCAGCTTCGCCCGGGACCGTAATAATTCACCCCTCCACTTT
NA	TRBV6-5	TRBJ2-6	many	CASSYSPSAGANVLTF	TGTGCCAGCAGTTACTCGCCCAGCGCTGGGGCCAACGTCCTGACTTTC
NA	TRBV7-2	TRBJ1-6	NA	CASSLVIGNSPLHF	TGTGCCAGCAGCTTAGTAATAGGGAATTCACCCCTCCACTTT
NA	TRBV11-2	TRBJ2-1	many	CASSLGSMHYNEQFF	TGTGCCAGCAGCTTAGGGTCAATGCATTACAATGAGCAGTTCTTC
NA	TRBV4-1	TRBJ2-2	NA	CASSPRAGMDTGELFF	TGCGCCAGCAGCCCCCGAGCAGGGATGGACACCGGGGAGCTGTTTTTT
NA	TRBV6-5	TRBJ1-1	many	CASSYSRYGGAFF	TGTGCCAGCAGTTACTCGCGTTACGGGGGGGCTTTCTTT
TRBD2	TRBV11-2	TRBJ2-1	NA	CASRWGGEQFF	TGTGCCAGCAGATGGGGAGGGGAGCAGTTCTTC
NA	TRBV11-2	TRBJ2-5	few	CASSSPDTGYRETQYF	TGTGCCAGCAGCTCGCCGGACACAGGGTACCGGGAGACCCAGTACTTC
NA	TRBV7-6	TRBJ1-1	few	CASSLWRSTEAFF	TGTGCCAGCAGCTTGTGGAGGTCCACTGAAGCTTTCTTT
TRBD1	TRBV18	TRBJ1-5	NA	CASSPSGQIQPQHF	TGTGCCAGCTCACCGTCGGGACAGATTCAGCCCCAGCATTTT
TRBD1	TRBV27	TRBJ2-1	many	CASSSGGRDEQFF	TGTGCCAGCAGTTCAGGGGGCCGGGATGAGCAGTTCTTC
NA	TRBV7-2	TRBJ2-3	NA	CASSPYVDTQYF	TGTGCCAGCAGCCCGTACGTGGATACGCAGTATTTT
NA	TRBV6-5	TRBJ2-1	few	CASRTSISYNEQFF	TGTGCCAGCAGGACTAGTATCTCCTACAATGAGCAGTTCTTC
TRBD1	TRBV5-1	TRBJ2-1	few	CASSSGTGSYNEQFF	TGCGCCAGCAGCTCCGGGACAGGGTCCTACAATGAGCAGTTCTTC